This T cell receptor beta chain appears in the sequencing data of a study of blood T cell repertoires in COVID-19. Study-level information: Collection of acute and convalescent COVID-19 samples took place in the United States, Italy and Spain. Sources were T cells, B-cell-depleted T cells, or PBMCs; the material itself was cDNA or gDNA.

CDR3 length: 16 amino acids. The germline gives CDR1 KGHDR, CDR2 SFDVKD. V lost 3 bases and J lost 3, with 15 bases in between. Only in-frame clones appear in the TCRdb table, and some are missing; sequencing was by immunoSEQ multiplex PCR. The table lists more than 95,000 clones, roughly nine tenths of them singletons, with roughly 2% in the top ten. Patients from Seattle were sampled longitudinally, starting during active infection. This sequence was found in a man in his fifties with COVID-19, enrolled during active disease. V gene TRBV24-1 combines with J gene TRBJ2-3, with D possibly matching TRBD2 (6 bases). Material for sequencing was peripheral blood. The CDR3 DNA reads as TGTGCCACCAGTGATCCCCAGGGAAGCGGGACAGATACGCAGTATTTT. Residues: CATSDPQGSGTDTQYF.